A single sample is the source of the 23 T cell receptor beta chains below, sequenced in a study of response to subunit inactivated influenza vaccine. TCRdb used MiXCR to reprocess the RT-PCR reads, holding one entry per CDR3 protein. The table lists over 750,000 distinct CDR3 sequences, 21% of them singletons, with about a tenth in the top ten. The sequencing here drew on PBMCs from blood, taken roughly 5 days after vaccination. The receptor source for this set is a man aged 45-60 years who received an inactivated influenza vaccine.

There are a few counts of this clonotype. The CDR3 sequence is CSARDRDTFSGNTIYF. CDR3 coding DNA: TGCAGTGCTAGAGATCGGGACACCTTCTCTGGAAACACCATATATTTT. The rearrangement uses TRBV20-1 and TRBJ1-3; D perhaps matches TRBD1 (6 bases). The V gene's germline CDR1 is DFQATT and CDR2 SNEGSKA (reference sequence). Trimming removed 0 bases from V and 0 bases from J, with 12 bases in between. This CDR3 is 16 amino acids long.

This clonotype has just a few counts. J is TRBJ2-5 and V is TRBV12-3 or TRBV12-4, with no clear D. CDR3 size: 15 residues. V lost 1 base to trimming and J lost 5 bases, with 14 bases between them. The CDR3 here is CASSLVPGYLETQYF. The CDR3 bases are TGTGCCAGCAGTTTAGTACCAGGCTACTTGGAGACCCAGTACTTC.

This clonotype has only a few counts. The chain joins TRBV11-1 to TRBJ2-3, with 9 bases lining up with TRBD2. J lost 4 bases, V lost 8 bases, and 13 bases had no gene match. Germline V gene data show CDR1 as SGHAT and CDR2 as FQDESV (reference sequence). The CDR3 contains 16 residues. The CDR3 loop is CASSGGGGAGADTQYF. In DNA form, the CDR3 reads TGTGCCAGCTCCGGTGGCGGGGGGGCCGGGGCAGATACGCAGTATTTT.

There are a few counts of this clonotype. The genes are TRBV29-1 and TRBJ2-5, with D perhaps matching TRBD2 (6 bases). The germline CDR1 and CDR2 sequences are SQVTM and ANQGSEA. The CDR3 covers 12 residues. The V gene lost 8 bases and the J gene lost 7 bases, with 17 bases spanning the gap. The CDR3 coding sequence is TGCAGCACGGACGCCGGGGGTCGGACCCAGTACTTC. Protein: CSTDAGGRTQYF.

The chain couples TRBV10-3 to TRBJ2-1; 7 bases fit TRBD2. The germline V gene encodes CDR1 ENHRY and CDR2 SYGVKD. There are 18 residues in the CDR3. J gave up 7 bases and V 4 bases, and 19 bases lay outside the gene matches. The CDR3 bases are TGTGCCATCAGTGTACTCATCCTTACTAACGCCGGGGGGAATGAGCAGTTCTTC. Translating gives CAISVLILTNAGGNEQFF.

This clonotype was counted a few times. This chain links TRBV5-5 with TRBJ2-1, with 8 bases fitting TRBD1. The germline V gene encodes CDR1 SGHKS and CDR2 YYEKEE (reference sequence). With 4 bases clipped from V and 7 bases from J, the junction kept 10 bases outside the gene matches. The CDR3 length is 15 residues. The CDR3: CASSEGTGLLNEQFF. The CDR3 DNA sequence: TGTGCCAGCAGCGAAGGGACAGGACTATTAAATGAGCAGTTCTTC.

This clonotype was seen only a few times. The chain has TRBV24-1 and TRBJ2-5; D may be TRBD1 or TRBD2 (5 bases each). Germline V gene data show CDR1 as KGHDR and CDR2 as SFDVKD. This CDR3 is built from 14 residues. Trimming removed 3 bases at V and 5 bases at J, with 12 bases between. CDR3 protein: CATSDRGVDETQYF. As DNA, the CDR3 is TGTGCCACCAGTGATCGAGGGGTGGACGAGACCCAGTACTTC.

This clonotype was counted at least ten times. The chain uses TRBV12-3 or TRBV12-4 and TRBJ1-2; D is unclear. The germline V and J ends were trimmed by 3 bases and 2 bases, with 10 bases remaining between them. There are 14 residues in the CDR3. CDR3 protein: CASSLLRRNYGYTF. The CDR3 region has the DNA TGTGCCAGCAGTTTGCTTAGGCGAAACTATGGCTACACCTTC.

The sample holds a few counts of this clonotype. The chain links TRBV20-1 to TRBJ1-5; weak D call: TRBD1 (5 bases). Per germline, CDR1 DFQATT and CDR2 SNEGSKA (reference sequence). CDR3 length: 13 residues. Trimming took 3 bases from V and 4 from J, leaving 10 bases between them. The CDR3, as DNA: TGCAGTGCTAGGGCAGGGAAGAATCAGCCCCAGCATTTT. Its translation is CSARAGKNQPQHF.

For this clonotype: A read error is possible here, since a much larger clone lies one base away. The chain uses TRBV27 and TRBJ1-6; 10 nucleotides agree with TRBD1. This CDR3 is 15 amino acids long. From germline, CDR1 is MNHEY and CDR2 SMNVEV (reference sequence). The CDR3 region is CASSRWDRGNSPLLF. The CDR3 nucleotides are TGTGCCAGCAGCCGTTGGGACAGGGGAAATTCACCCCTCCTCTTT.

In its sample, this clonotype was seen a few times. The chain combines TRBV7-9 with TRBJ1-2, with 7 positions matching TRBD1. Germline values: CDR1 SEHNR, CDR2 FQNEAQ (reference sequence). This CDR3 contains 12 residues. Trimming cost V 5 bases and J 7 bases; bases outside gene matches: 4. CDR3 region: CASSPNRGGYTF. The CDR3 DNA is TGTGCCAGCAGCCCCAACAGGGGTGGCTACACCTTC.

This clonotype has a handful of counts. J is TRBJ2-5 and V is TRBV5-4, with TRBD2 matching 7 bases. This CDR3 is 13 amino acids long. V was clipped by 6 bases and J by 5 bases; unmatched bases: 7. Germline loops: CDR1 SGHNT, CDR2 YYREEE (reference sequence). The CDR3 loop reads CASTAGAGETQYF. In nucleotides, the CDR3 is TGTGCCAGCACTGCGGGAGCCGGGGAGACCCAGTACTTC.

The V call is TRBV24-1, the J call TRBJ2-2, with a possible D match to TRBD2 (6 bases). The CDR3 spans 15 residues. With 2 bases removed from V and 5 bases from J, the gap between germline ends came to 11 bases. Germline V CDR1 and CDR2: KGHDR, SFDVKD. Written as DNA, the CDR3 is TGTGCCACCAGTGATTCATGGAGGGGAACCGGGGAGCTGTTTTTT. Translated: CATSDSWRGTGELFF.

This chain connects TRBV30 to TRBJ2-1; the match to TRBD1 covers 7 bases. This CDR3 contains 15 residues. The ends lost 0 bases at V and 8 bases at J; junction bases unmatched: 10. Germline CDR1 is GTSNPN and CDR2 is SVGIG (reference sequence). The CDR3 sequence: CAWSVGQGVVDEQFF. CDR3 nucleotides: TGTGCCTGGAGTGTAGGGCAGGGGGTTGTGGATGAGCAGTTCTTC.

The V gene is TRBV5-5, the J gene TRBJ1-4, with D unresolved. V dropped 4 bases and J dropped 0 bases, with 13 bases sitting between them. CDR1 is SGHKS and CDR2 is YYEKEE in the germline V gene (reference sequence). CDR3 length: 16 amino acids. The CDR3 is CASSGRTGATNEKLFF. The DNA of the CDR3 is TGTGCCAGCAGCGGGAGGACGGGTGCAACTAATGAAAAACTGTTTTTT.

This clonotype was observed a few times. V usage is TRBV28 and J usage is TRBJ2-3; D ambiguous. Germline CDR1 is MDHEN and CDR2 is SYDVKM. This CDR3 is 13 amino acids long. V shed 7 bases and J shed 2 bases, with 10 bases lying between them. CDR3 sequence: CASTPSSTDTQYF. CDR3 sequence (DNA): TGTGCCAGCACGCCGAGCTCCACAGATACGCAGTATTTT. The full variable domain, with the rest looked up from reference TRBV28 and TRBJ2-3, is DVKVTQSSRYLVKRTGEKVFLECVQDMDHENMFWYRQDPGLGLRLIYFSYDVKMKEKGDIPEGYSVSREKKERFSLILESASTNQTSMYLCASTPSSTDTQYFGPGTRLTVL.

This clonotype has a count of ten or more. The rearrangement links TRBV29-1 to TRBJ2-1; 9 nucleotides agree with TRBD1. CDR3 length: 13 residues. The ends lost 5 bases at V and 4 bases at J; junction bases unmatched: 3. Germline V CDR1 and CDR2: SQVTM, ANQGSEA. DNA for the CDR3: TGCAGCGTTAGGGACAGGGCGTACAATGAGCAGTTCTTC. Translation: CSVRDRAYNEQFF.

This clonotype was counted between two and nine times. The rearrangement joins TRBV6-1 to TRBJ1-6; D gene uncertain. The CDR3 is made up of 15 amino acids. V dropped 7 bases and J dropped 8 bases, with 18 bases sitting between them. Germline assignment: CDR1 MNHNS and CDR2 SASEGT. CDR3: CASTRTWYADSPLHF. The CDR3 region has the DNA TGTGCCAGCACCCGAACCTGGTATGCTGATTCACCCCTCCACTTT.

The V gene is TRBV9, the J gene TRBJ2-1, with 9 bases identical to TRBD2. CDR1 SGDLS and CDR2 YYNGEE come from the germline V gene. Trimming at V came to 0 bases and at J to 8 bases, leaving 12 bases not matched to a gene. The CDR3 consists of 17 residues. CDR3 residues: CASSVVLAGGHYDEQFF. The DNA for the CDR3 is TGTGCCAGCAGCGTAGTCCTCGCGGGGGGGCATTACGATGAGCAGTTCTTC.

The CDR3 sequence is CASSQLGLGAVTQYF. The CDR3 DNA follows: TGTGCCAGCAGCCAACTTGGACTAGGTGCGGTTACGCAGTATTTT. The chain has TRBV4-2 and TRBJ2-3; the match to TRBD2 covers 7 bases. The V and J ends lost 2 bases and 8 bases, in that order; junction bases with no gene match: 10. The CDR3 sequence is 15 residues long. From germline, CDR1 is LGHNA and CDR2 YNFKEQ.

The chain joins TRBV20-1 to TRBJ2-7, with 9 bases identical to TRBD2. CDR1 and CDR2 (germline): DFQATT, SNEGSKA (reference sequence). This CDR3 is built from 16 residues. Trimming at V came to 0 bases and at J to 5 bases, leaving 11 bases not matched to a gene. The CDR3 DNA sequence: TGCAGTGCTAGAGATCATTTAGCGGGAGTAGCCCACGAGCAGTACTTC. It is translated as CSARDHLAGVAHEQYF.

This clonotype was seen only a few times. The chain couples TRBV10-3 to TRBJ1-5; D remains unclear. The CDR3 sequence is 12 residues long. Germline CDR1 is ENHRY and CDR2 is SYGVKD. The V end was cut by 4 bases, the J end by 6 bases, with 7 bases between. In DNA, the CDR3 is TGTGCCATCAGTGCGACACTTCAGCCCCAGCATTTT. It is translated as CAISATLQPQHF.

The chain employs TRBV29-1 and TRBJ2-3, with D perhaps being TRBD1 or TRBD2 (5 bases each). Germline V gives CDR1 SQVTM, CDR2 ANQGSEA. This CDR3 comprises 13 residues. Trimming removed 6 bases from V and 5 bases from J, with 15 bases in between. The CDR3: CSVGPVGEDTQYF. CDR3 DNA sequence: TGCAGCGTGGGACCGGTGGGGGAAGATACGCAGTATTTT.